This T cell receptor (beta chain) was retrieved from a study of blood T cell repertoires in COVID-19. Study at large: Collection of acute and convalescent COVID-19 samples took place in the United States, Italy and Spain. Sample material is recorded as cDNA or gDNA derived from T cells, B-cell-depleted T cells, or PBMCs.

This CDR3 contains 16 residues. Trimming at V came to 2 bases and at J to 3 bases, leaving 10 bases not matched to a gene. In germline, CDR1 is LGHNT, CDR2 FRNRAP. Profiled with immunoSEQ multiplex PCR; TCRdb holds only in-frame clones, not every one. The table has around 68,000 clones, approximately 92% seen once. Sequencing was done on a sample of peripheral blood. The chain employs TRBV12-5 and TRBJ2-7, with 7 positions matching TRBD1. The clonotype was recovered from a man between 50 and 59 years old with acute or convalescent COVID-19. DNA for the CDR3: TGTGCTAGTGGTTTGCCAACCGGGACAGTTAACTACGAGCAGTACTTC. This encodes CASGLPTGTVNYEQYF. Together with reference TRBV12-5 and TRBJ2-7, the CDR3 gives the full variable domain: DARVTQTPRHKVTEMGQEVTMRCQPILGHNTVFWYRQTMMQGLELLAYFRNRAPLDDSGMPKDRFSAEMPDATLATLKIQPSEPRDSAVYFCASGLPTGTVNYEQYFGPGTRLTVT.